Here is one T cell receptor (beta chain) with its context. This specimen belongs to a study of identical twins. J gave up 7 bases and V 5 bases, and 12 bases lay outside the gene matches. From germline, CDR1 is DFQATT and CDR2 SNEGSKA (reference sequence). The CDR3 has 15 amino acids. MiXCR, run by TCRdb on the 5' RACE reads, gives a single entry per CDR3 protein. The sample has fewer than 550,000 distinct CDR3 sequences, roughly 13% seen once. These data also featured in a second study, about yellow fever vaccine responses in identical twins.

The sample comprised CD4+ T cells sorted from blood. The rearrangement links TRBV20-1 to TRBJ2-1, with TRBD1 matching 9 bases. This clonotype originated in a young woman in good health. The CDR3 DNA follows: TGCAGTGCTTTAACTCCTTGGACAGGGGCGAATGAGCAGTTCTTC. Its translation is CSALTPWTGANEQFF.